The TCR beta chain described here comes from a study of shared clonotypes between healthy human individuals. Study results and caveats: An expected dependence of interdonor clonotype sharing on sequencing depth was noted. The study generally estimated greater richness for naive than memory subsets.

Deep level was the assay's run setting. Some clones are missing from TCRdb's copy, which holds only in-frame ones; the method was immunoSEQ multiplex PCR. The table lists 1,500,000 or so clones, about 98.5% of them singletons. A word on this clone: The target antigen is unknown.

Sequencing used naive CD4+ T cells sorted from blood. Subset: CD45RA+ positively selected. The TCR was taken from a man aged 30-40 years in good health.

The CDR3 protein is CASSIFPPSGISYEQYF. The CDR3, as DNA: TGTGCCAGTAGTATTTTTCCGCCTAGCGGGATCTCCTACGAGCAGTACTTC. The rearrangement uses TRBV19 and TRBJ2-7; 9 nucleotides match TRBD2. V shed 3 bases, J shed 0 bases, and the junction held 9 bases outside the gene matches. The CDR3 is 17 residues long. CDR1 and CDR2 from the germline V gene are LNHDA and SQIVND (reference sequence).